Listed here are 23 T cell receptor beta chains from one sample, sequenced in a study of cytomegalovirus exposure and HLA in healthy donors. 13 Jbeta primers and 60 Vbeta primers were used for the PCR. Produced via immunoSEQ multiplex PCR; TCRdb's table is partial and in-frame only. This sample carries some 110,000 clones, approximately 78% of them seen once, and the ten largest clones take around 1%. Sequenced material: PBMCs. These receptors were obtained from a woman in her 30s in good health and CMV-seronegative.

This clone has only one observation. The chain is built from TRBV19 and TRBJ2-7; 7 nucleotides align to TRBD2. From germline, CDR1 is LNHDA and CDR2 SQIVND (reference sequence). The CDR3 has 16 residues. V dropped 4 bases and J dropped 1; count of bases not matched to a gene: 10. CDR3 amino acids: CASSTPRGSGSYEQYF. The CDR3 DNA is TGTGCCAGTAGTACCCCCCGAGGTAGCGGGTCCTACGAGCAGTACTTC.

The rearrangement uses TRBV25-1 and TRBJ2-2, with 7 positions matching TRBD2. The CDR3 loop spans 13 amino acids. Germline V gene data show CDR1 as MGHDK and CDR2 as SYGVNS. The trim removed 8 bases at V and 4 bases at J, leaving 4 bases unmatched. The CDR3 DNA is TGTGCCAGCCAGTTAGCGGGCACCGGGGAGCTGTTTTTT. As protein: CASQLAGTGELFF.

This chain joins TRBV27 and TRBJ2-7; 11 nucleotides line up with TRBD2. Trimming at V came to 9 bases and at J to 2 bases, leaving 3 bases not matched to a gene. Germline CDR1 MNHEY, CDR2 SMNVEV (reference sequence). The CDR3 spans 13 residues. In DNA, the CDR3 is TGTGCCAGTGGACTAGCGGGCCCCTACGAGCAGTACTTC. This sequence encodes CASGLAGPYEQYF.

This clone was detected a few times. The chain joins TRBV5-1 to TRBJ2-1; 10 bases are a match to TRBD2. The CDR3 is made up of 16 amino acids. CDR1 SGHRS and CDR2 YFSETQ come from the germline V gene. The V segment lost 3 bases and the J segment 4 bases; nucleotides outside the gene matches: 7. The CDR3 DNA reads TGCGCCAGCAGCTGGCCACTAGCGGGAAGATACAATGAGCAGTTCTTC. Amino acids: CASSWPLAGRYNEQFF.

Regarding this clone: A read error may account for a junction end that differs from germline. This chain connects TRBV7-9 to TRBJ2-1; TRBD1 or TRBD2 may be the D gene (5 bases each). CDR1 is SEHNR, CDR2 FQNEAQ, per germline (reference sequence). The CDR3 is made up of 13 amino acids. CDR3 loop: CACRAGRLYEQFF. DNA for the CDR3: TGTGCCTGCAGGGCGGGCAGATTGTATGAGCAGTTCTTC.

Note on this clone: The junction and the germline gene differ at one end; a read error may be behind it. The chain recombines TRBV7-9 with TRBJ1-2; 7 bases fit TRBD1. The germline V gene has CDR1 SEHNR and CDR2 FQNEAQ (reference sequence). The CDR3 extends over 11 amino acids. CDR3 DNA: TGTTCCAGCAGCTACAGGGGTGGCTACACCTTC. It encodes CSSSYRGGYTF.

The V call is TRBV10-3, the J call TRBJ2-3, with 9 bases lining up with TRBD1. Germline lookup yields CDR1 ENHRY and CDR2 SYGVKD. V was clipped by 3 bases and J by 6 bases; unmatched bases: 4. The CDR3 consists of 14 residues. DNA of the CDR3: TGTGCCATCAGTGATAGACAGGGGGGGGATACGCAGTATTTT. Protein product: CAISDRQGGDTQYF.

This chain joins TRBV5-1 and TRBJ2-7, with D perhaps matching TRBD2 (6 bases). This CDR3 is built from 18 residues. Trimming shortened V by 4 bases and J by 6 bases, and 29 bases separated the two germline ends. Looked up from germline, CDR1 is SGHRS and CDR2 is YFSETQ. The CDR3 reads CASSKQTYPGGLGGEQYF. In DNA, the CDR3 is TGCGCCAGCAGCAAACAGACCTACCCCGGCGGCCTGGGAGGCGAGCAGTACTTC.

The chain has TRBV19 and TRBJ1-4, with TRBD1 identical over 8 bases. The V gene end was trimmed by 2 bases and the J gene end by 6 bases; junction bases not matched to a gene: 5. Germline V lookup: CDR1 LNHDA, CDR2 SQIVND (reference sequence). The CDR3 length is 15 residues. Here the CDR3 reads CASSIMPRGHEKLFF. The CDR3 coding sequence is TGTGCCAGTAGTATAATGCCCAGGGGGCATGAAAAACTGTTTTTT. Together with reference TRBV19 and TRBJ1-4, the CDR3 gives the full variable domain: DGGITQSPKYLFRKEGQNVTLSCEQNLNHDAMYWYRQDPGQGLRLIYYSQIVNDFQKGDIAEGYSVSREKKESFPLTVTSAQKNPTAFYLCASSIMPRGHEKLFFGSGTQLSVL.

This clone was seen a few times. The rearrangement joins TRBV11-2 to TRBJ2-1, with D perhaps matching TRBD2 (6 bases). V was trimmed by 2 bases and J by 5 bases, leaving 13 bases between them. This CDR3 comprises 15 residues. CDR1 is SGHAT, CDR2 FQNNGV, per germline. CDR3 sequence: CASSLWASVDNEQFF. The CDR3 DNA reads as TGTGCCAGCAGCTTATGGGCTAGCGTGGACAATGAGCAGTTCTTC.

The V gene is TRBV27, the J gene TRBJ1-1, with 9 bases identical to TRBD1. The junction had 4 bases not matched to a gene; V was cut back by 0 bases and J by 5 bases. CDR3 length: 15 amino acids. Germline-derived CDR1 and CDR2 are MNHEY and SMNVEV (reference sequence). The CDR3 DNA is TGTGCCAGCAGTTTATCGGACAGGGGTAGGACTGAAGCTTTCTTT. This sequence encodes CASSLSDRGRTEAFF.

This clone was observed a few times. The chain joins TRBV9 to TRBJ1-2; no definite D call. The CDR3 runs to 15 residues. From germline, CDR1 is SGDLS and CDR2 YYNGEE. V was pared by 0 bases and J by 7 bases, with 16 bases between. In DNA form, the CDR3 reads TGTGCCAGCAGCGTAGTCGAAGTGGGAGGTGCTGGCTACACCTTC. It specifies CASSVVEVGGAGYTF.

The table lists this clone with a few counts. The V gene is TRBV9, the J gene TRBJ2-1; 8 bases map to TRBD1. The V gene end was trimmed by 4 bases and the J gene end by 5 bases; junction bases not matched to a gene: 8. The CDR3 contains 15 residues. Germline V gene data show CDR1 as SGDLS and CDR2 as YYNGEE. DNA of the CDR3: TGTGCCAGCAGCACGCGACAGGGGTATGACAATGAGCAGTTCTTC. This translates into CASSTRQGYDNEQFF.

This clone was recorded a few times. This chain links TRBV9 with TRBJ2-3; D perhaps matches TRBD2 (5 bases). Trimming took off 4 bases at V and 3 bases at J, with 18 bases between the two ends. Germline assignment: CDR1 SGDLS and CDR2 YYNGEE. The CDR3 length is 16 residues. The CDR3 bases are TGTGCCAGCAGCCCCCAGCCGGGGTTCAATACAGATACGCAGTATTTT. Translating gives CASSPQPGFNTDTQYF.

The sample holds a few counts of this clone. The V and J genes are TRBV2 and TRBJ2-2; the D gene is possibly TRBD1 (6 bases). Germline-derived CDR1 and CDR2 are SNHLY and FYNNEI. There are 13 residues in the CDR3. The V end lost 7 bases, the J end lost 6 bases, and 12 bases lay between the germline ends. The CDR3 DNA is TGTGCCAGCAATACAGGGTCGGCCGGGGAGCTGTTTTTT. It encodes CASNTGSAGELFF.

This clone has only one observation. The chain employs TRBV4-1 and TRBJ2-3, with a weak D call TRBD1 (5 bases). The CDR3 consists of 17 residues. Germline CDR1 is MGHRA and CDR2 is YSYEKL. The V end was cut by 4 bases, the J end by 1 base, with 18 bases between. CDR3 in amino acids: CASSPLGGLGRTDTQYF. The DNA of the CDR3 is TGCGCCAGCAGCCCCCTCGGTGGTCTGGGGCGCACAGATACGCAGTATTTT.

The chain carries TRBV27 and TRBJ1-1; weak D call: TRBD1 (5 bases). From germline, CDR1 is MNHEY and CDR2 SMNVEV (reference sequence). The CDR3 consists of 14 residues. The V end lost 6 bases, the J end lost 0 bases, and 11 bases lay between the germline ends. This CDR3 is CASSPSRVNTEAFF. In DNA form, the CDR3 reads TGTGCCAGCAGCCCGTCCAGGGTGAACACTGAAGCTTTCTTT.

This chain links TRBV18 with TRBJ2-4; D unclear. V lost 0 bases and J lost 4, with 10 bases in between. CDR1 and CDR2 (germline): KGHSH, LQKENI. The CDR3 runs 15 residues. CDR3 nucleotide sequence: TGTGCCAGCTCACCACCGTCCCCCAGTAAAAACATTCAGTACTTC. It is translated as CASSPPSPSKNIQYF.

The genes are TRBV7-2 and TRBJ1-2; D unclear. V was clipped by 1 base and J by 6 bases, with 9 bases between them. The CDR3 loop spans 13 amino acids. Germline CDR1 is SGHTA and CDR2 is FQGNSA. The CDR3 bases are TGTGCCAGCAGCTTAGTTGCTAATGATGGCTACACCTTC. It yields the protein CASSLVANDGYTF.

This clone was observed a few times. J is TRBJ2-1 and V is TRBV2, with 7 bases matching TRBD2. The CDR3 totals 15 residues. Germline-derived CDR1 and CDR2 are SNHLY and FYNNEI. With 1 base clipped from V and 7 bases from J, the junction kept 7 bases outside the gene matches. This CDR3 is CASSEVAGALNEQFF. The CDR3 coding sequence is TGTGCCAGCAGTGAAGTGGCGGGAGCCTTAAATGAGCAGTTCTTC.

The chain couples TRBV5-4 to TRBJ1-2, with D maybe TRBD1 (6 bases). Trimming pared 2 bases from V and 3 bases from J, leaving 17 bases between. The CDR3 has 16 residues. Germline V gene data show CDR1 as SGHNT and CDR2 as YYREEE (reference sequence). The CDR3 region has the DNA TGTGCCAGCAGCTTAACAAGGGGGTGGATTCACTATGGCTACACCTTC. Translating gives CASSLTRGWIHYGYTF.

V is TRBV7-8 and J is TRBJ1-5; no firm D call. The CDR3 has 15 amino acids. The germline V gene encodes CDR1 SGHVS and CDR2 FQNEAQ. Trimming removed 1 base at V and 2 bases at J, with 9 bases between. This CDR3 is CASSLVAVRNQPQHF. CDR3 sequence (DNA): TGTGCCAGCAGCTTAGTGGCGGTACGCAATCAGCCCCAGCATTTT.

J is TRBJ2-5 and V is TRBV7-2; 9 positions agree with TRBD2. Trimming at V came to 2 bases and at J to 3 bases, leaving 7 bases not matched to a gene. The CDR3 covers 16 residues. Per germline, CDR1 SGHTA and CDR2 FQGNSA. The CDR3 DNA reads TGTGCCAGCAGCTTAAAAGTTAGCGGGGGAAAAGAGACCCAGTACTTC. This codes for CASSLKVSGGKETQYF.